This is a list of T cell receptor beta chains from one sample in a study of OX40 agonist ivuxolimab in advanced cancers. Sequencing used immunoSEQ multiplex PCR; TCRdb keeps in-frame clones, though not all of them. Of more than 85,000 clones listed, just under 85% are singletons. The sample consisted of CD4+ or CD8+ T cells sorted from blood, taken in a trial of the OX40 agonist ivuxolimab. These receptors were obtained from an adult with an advanced solid tumor such as melanoma, head and neck, liver or kidney cancer. Each CDR3 is given with its conserved first and last residue. D genes are given only for firm matches. Size tells how often a clone was seen (once, few, many) or the class of an expanded clone, and some rows leave it out.

once	TRBD2	TRBV7-2	TRBJ2-2	CATTRDYRSGELFF	TGTGCCACAACTCGGGACTACCGATCCGGGGAGCTGTTTTTT
NA	NA	TRBV6-4	TRBJ2-2	CASSVRPYTGELFF	TGTGCCAGCAGTGTCAGGCCTTACACCGGGGAGCTGTTTTTT
few	NA	TRBV4-2	TRBJ1-2	CASSQDMGTLNYGYTF	TGTGCCAGCAGCCAAGACATGGGCACCCTTAACTATGGCTACACCTTC
medium-sized	NA	TRBV9	TRBJ1-1	CASSVEPNTEAFF	TGTGCCAGCAGCGTAGAACCTAACACTGAAGCTTTCTTT
NA	NA	TRBV12-5	TRBJ2-1	CASGTGYEQFF	TGTGCTAGTGGAACAGGGTACGAGCAGTTCTTC
NA	TRBD1	TRBV14	TRBJ2-3	CASSQGPGQSTDTQYF	TGTGCCAGCAGCCAAGGCCCGGGACAGAGCACAGATACGCAGTATTTT
NA	NA	TRBV19	TRBJ1-4	CASSISGGTNEKLFF	TGTGCCAGTAGTATCTCCGGCGGAACTAATGAAAAACTGTTTTTT
NA	NA	TRBV5-1	TRBJ2-1	CASSLAADYNEQFF	TGCGCCAGCAGCTTGGCTGCCGACTACAATGAGCAGTTCTTC
NA	TRBD1	TRBV19	TRBJ2-6	CASSASRTGFFGANVLTF	TGTGCCAGTAGTGCATCGAGGACAGGGTTCTTTGGGGCCAACGTCCTGACTTTC
NA	NA	TRBV5-1	TRBJ1-4	CASSLGVSNEKLFF	TGCGCCAGCAGCCTTGGGGTGTCTAATGAAAAACTGTTTTTT
NA	TRBD1	TRBV9	TRBJ1-6	CASSVGQGYSPLHF	TGTGCCAGCAGCGTCGGACAGGGGTATTCACCCCTCCACTTT
NA	NA	TRBV6-6	TRBJ2-7	CASSKRDGYEQYF	TGTGCCAGCAGTAAAAGAGACGGATACGAGCAGTACTTC
once	TRBD1	TRBV4-2	TRBJ2-4	CASSQSGQGDIQYF	TGTGCCAGCAGCCAATCGGGACAGGGTGACATTCAGTACTTC
few	TRBD1	TRBV5-1	TRBJ2-3	CASSLEQGADTQYF	TGCGCCAGCAGCTTGGAACAGGGGGCAGATACGCAGTATTTT
NA	NA	TRBV6-5	TRBJ2-7	CASSYSRGSYEQYF	TGTGCCAGCAGTTACTCGCGGGGCTCCTACGAGCAGTACTTC
NA	TRBD1	TRBV30	TRBJ1-4	CAWGAGTDFEKLFF	TGTGCCTGGGGGGCCGGGACAGATTTTGAAAAACTGTTTTTT
NA	TRBD1	TRBV4-1	TRBJ1-6	CASSQKSGDSNSPLHF	TGCGCCAGCAGCCAAAAGTCCGGGGACAGCAATTCACCCCTCCACTTT
NA	TRBD2	TRBV29-1	TRBJ2-7	CSALAGGYEQYF	TGCAGCGCACTAGCGGGTGGCTACGAGCAGTACTTC
NA	NA	TRBV5-1	TRBJ2-2	CASSRTVLNTGELFF	TGCGCCAGCAGCAGGACAGTCCTTAACACCGGGGAGCTGTTTTTT
NA	NA	TRBV5-1	TRBJ2-1	CASSSGEQFYNEQFF	TGCGCCAGCAGCTCTGGCGAACAGTTCTACAATGAGCAGTTCTTC
NA	NA	TRBV28	TRBJ2-7	CASSPRRYSSTYEQYF	TGTGCCAGCAGCCCCAGGAGGTATTCAAGTACCTACGAGCAGTACTTC
NA	NA	TRBV28	TRBJ1-4	CASSFETDGKLFF	TGTGCCAGCAGTTTTGAGACAGACGGAAAACTGTTTTTT
once	TRBD1	TRBV7-2	TRBJ1-1	CASRWTGANTEAFF	TGTGCCAGCAGGTGGACAGGGGCTAACACTGAAGCTTTCTTT
once	NA	TRBV6-1	TRBJ2-1	CASSETTGTLGFF	TGTGCCAGCAGTGAAACGACCGGGACCCTGGGGTTCTTC
many	NA	TRBV2	TRBJ1-1	CASEGLVNTEAFF	TGTGCCAGCGAGGGCCTGGTGAACACTGAAGCTTTCTTT
NA	NA	TRBV6-1	TRBJ1-5	CASSEQFGGNQPQHF	TGTGCCAGCAGTGAACAATTTGGAGGTAATCAGCCCCAGCATTTT
NA	TRBD1	TRBV7-2	TRBJ2-7	CASSLGDRGTYEQYF	TGTGCCAGCAGCTTAGGGGACAGGGGAACCTACGAGCAGTACTTC
NA	NA	TRBV6-5	TRBJ2-5	CASSYSGGTQETQYF	TGTGCCAGCAGTTACTCGGGCGGAACCCAAGAGACCCAGTACTTC
NA	NA	TRBV2	TRBJ1-5	CASNRGNSNQPQHF	TGTGCCAGCAATCGGGGAAATAGCAATCAGCCCCAGCATTTT
once	NA	TRBV19	TRBJ2-5	CASRGRGTAWQETQYF	TGTGCCAGTAGAGGACGGGGGACAGCTTGGCAAGAGACCCAGTACTTC
NA	TRBD2	TRBV10-2	TRBJ2-6	CASSGISGRAMAGANVLTF	TGCGCCAGCAGCGGTATTAGCGGGAGGGCCATGGCTGGGGCCAACGTCCTGACTTTC
NA	TRBD1	TRBV7-2	TRBJ2-7	CASSLDRGRLEQYF	TGTGCCAGCAGCTTAGATAGGGGGCGTCTCGAGCAGTACTTC
once	TRBD1	TRBV28	TRBJ1-2	CASRRPGTDYGYTF	TGTGCCAGCAGAAGACCTGGGACAGACTATGGCTACACCTTC
NA	NA	TRBV12-5	TRBJ2-5	CASGRSRETQYF	TGTGCTAGTGGCCGGTCCCGGGAGACCCAGTACTTC
NA	NA	TRBV29-1	TRBJ2-7	CSVRGPLEASEQYF	TGCAGCGTCCGCGGTCCCCTTGAGGCTTCCGAGCAGTACTTC
NA	NA	TRBV7-8	TRBJ1-1	CASSLPGNQNTEAFF	TGTGCCAGCAGCTTACCAGGAAACCAGAACACTGAAGCTTTCTTT
NA	NA	TRBV7-3	TRBJ1-5	CASSPQGGDQPQHF	TGTGCCAGCAGCCCCCAGGGCGGGGATCAGCCCCAGCATTTT
NA	TRBD1	TRBV7-3	TRBJ2-7	CASSSTGAYEQYF	TGTGCCAGCAGCAGTACAGGGGCCTACGAGCAGTACTTC
NA	NA	TRBV10-3	TRBJ2-1	CAISESLTQASYNEQFF	TGTGCCATCAGTGAGTCTTTGACCCAAGCCTCCTACAATGAGCAGTTCTTC
NA	NA	TRBV7-2	TRBJ1-4	CASRLGGGAEKLFF	TGTGCCAGCAGGCTCGGCGGCGGGGCTGAAAAACTGTTTTTT
NA	TRBD1	TRBV6-4	TRBJ1-1	CASNLQGSTEAFF	TGTGCCAGCAACTTACAGGGGAGCACTGAAGCTTTCTTT
NA	NA	TRBV25-1	TRBJ2-2	CASSEYGETGELFF	TGTGCCAGCAGTGAATATGGGGAAACCGGGGAGCTGTTTTTT
NA	NA	TRBV9	TRBJ1-3	CASSVGKGSPGNTIYF	TGTGCCAGCAGCGTAGGGAAGGGTAGCCCTGGAAACACCATATATTTT
NA	TRBD2	TRBV4-3	TRBJ2-3	CASSQDAAGGPVDTQYF	TGCGCCAGCAGCCAAGATGCAGCGGGGGGGCCGGTAGATACGCAGTATTTT
NA	TRBD2	TRBV6-1	TRBJ2-3	CASSVGDMGLAVFTDTQYF	TGTGCCAGCAGTGTGGGGGACATGGGACTAGCGGTGTTCACAGATACGCAGTATTTT
NA	NA	TRBV19	TRBJ1-5	CASSIPGAYQPQHF	TGTGCCAGTAGTATACCGGGGGCATATCAGCCCCAGCATTTT
NA	NA	TRBV28	TRBJ1-1	CASSPAKGEAEPNTEAFF	TGTGCCAGCAGTCCCGCCAAAGGGGAAGCAGAGCCGAACACTGAAGCTTTCTTT
NA	NA	TRBV6-5	TRBJ1-5	CASRKQGLSNQPQHF	TGTGCCAGCAGAAAACAGGGACTTAGCAATCAGCCCCAGCATTTT
NA	NA	TRBV4-2	TRBJ1-1	CASSQVGWNTEAFF	TGTGCCAGCAGCCAAGTTGGTTGGAACACTGAAGCTTTCTTT
NA	NA	TRBV28	TRBJ1-2	CASSKQGYGYTF	TGTGCCAGCAGTAAGCAGGGATATGGCTACACCTTC
NA	NA	TRBV23-1	TRBJ1-5	CASSHRFSEVDSNQPQHF	TGCGCCAGCAGTCACCGGTTTAGCGAAGTCGATAGCAATCAGCCCCAGCATTTT